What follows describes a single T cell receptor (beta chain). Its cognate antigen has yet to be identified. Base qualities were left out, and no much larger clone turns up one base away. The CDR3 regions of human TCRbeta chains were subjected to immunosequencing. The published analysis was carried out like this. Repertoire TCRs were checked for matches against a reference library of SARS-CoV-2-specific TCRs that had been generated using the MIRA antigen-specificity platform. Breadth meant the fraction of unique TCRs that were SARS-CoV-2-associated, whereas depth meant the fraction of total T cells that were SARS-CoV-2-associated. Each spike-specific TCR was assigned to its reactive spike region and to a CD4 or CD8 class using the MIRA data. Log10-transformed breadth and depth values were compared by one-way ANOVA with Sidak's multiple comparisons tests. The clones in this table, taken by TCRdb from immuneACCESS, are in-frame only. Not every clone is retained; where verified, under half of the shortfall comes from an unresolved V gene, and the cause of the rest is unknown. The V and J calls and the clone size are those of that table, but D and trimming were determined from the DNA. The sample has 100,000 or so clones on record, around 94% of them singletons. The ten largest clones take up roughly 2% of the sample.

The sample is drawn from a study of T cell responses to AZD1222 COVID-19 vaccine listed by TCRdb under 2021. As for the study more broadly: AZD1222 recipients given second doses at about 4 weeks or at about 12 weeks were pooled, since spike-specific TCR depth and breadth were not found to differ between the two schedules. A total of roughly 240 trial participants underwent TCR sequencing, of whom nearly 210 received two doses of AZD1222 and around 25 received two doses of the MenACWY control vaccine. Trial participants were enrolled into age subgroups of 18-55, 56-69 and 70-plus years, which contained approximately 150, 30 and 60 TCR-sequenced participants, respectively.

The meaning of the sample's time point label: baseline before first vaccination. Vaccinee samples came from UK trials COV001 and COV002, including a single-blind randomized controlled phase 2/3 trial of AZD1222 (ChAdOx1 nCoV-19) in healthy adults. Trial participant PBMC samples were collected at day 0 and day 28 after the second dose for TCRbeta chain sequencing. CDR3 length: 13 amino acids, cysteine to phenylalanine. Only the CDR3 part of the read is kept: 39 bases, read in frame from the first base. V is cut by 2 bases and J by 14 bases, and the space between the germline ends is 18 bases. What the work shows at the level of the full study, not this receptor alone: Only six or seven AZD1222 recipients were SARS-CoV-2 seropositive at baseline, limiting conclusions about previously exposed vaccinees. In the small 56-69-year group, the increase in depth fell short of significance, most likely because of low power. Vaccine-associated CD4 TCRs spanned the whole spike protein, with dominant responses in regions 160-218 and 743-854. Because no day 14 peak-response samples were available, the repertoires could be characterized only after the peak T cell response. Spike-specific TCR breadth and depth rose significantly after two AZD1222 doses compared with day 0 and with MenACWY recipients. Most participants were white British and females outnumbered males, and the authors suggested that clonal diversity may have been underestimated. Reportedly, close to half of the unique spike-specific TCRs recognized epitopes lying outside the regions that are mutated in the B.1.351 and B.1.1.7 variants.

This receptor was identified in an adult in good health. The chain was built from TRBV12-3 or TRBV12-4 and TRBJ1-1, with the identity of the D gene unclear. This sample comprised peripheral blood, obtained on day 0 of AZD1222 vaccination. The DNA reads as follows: TGTGCCAGCAGTTTACGGCCCTCATCTTTGGTATTCTTT. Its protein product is CASSLRPSSLVFF.